This T cell receptor (beta chain) was documented in a study of CD8 T cells in Susac syndrome. With 0 bases removed from V and 8 bases from J, the gap between germline ends came to 5 bases. The CDR3 is made up of 13 amino acids. CDR1 LGHNA and CDR2 YNFKEQ come from the germline V gene. The control participants were healthy donors, and these controls were matched with respect to both age and sex. A quantity of roughly 0.5 to 1 ug RNA underwent reverse transcription using random hexamers. TCRdb re-called the immunoSEQ multiplex PCR reads with MiXCR, one entry per CDR3 protein. Of about 140,000 distinct CDR3 sequences listed, less than 95% are singletons.

The J gene is TRBJ1-6, the V gene TRBV4-2; D is uncertain. Sequencing was performed on CD4+ T cells from PBMCs. This TCR was recovered from a human donor in good health. The CDR3 reads CASSQDVDSPLHF. CDR3 nucleotides: TGTGCCAGCAGCCAAGACGTTGATTCACCCCTCCACTTT.